Listed here is a single TCR beta chain. This sample is drawn from a study of blood T cell repertoires in COVID-19. Libraries were prepared by immunoSEQ multiplex PCR; TCRdb keeps only in-frame clonotypes and omits some of them. The sample gives 120,000 to 150,000 clones, less than 90% of which show up once; around 40% is in the top ten. The germline V gene has CDR1 MNHEY and CDR2 SMNVEV (reference sequence). The V and J ends lost 2 bases and 0 bases respectively, with 11 bases between them. There are 16 residues in the CDR3. Source material: peripheral blood. This clonotype was obtained from a human donor in a cohort sampled during active COVID-19. The chain carries TRBV27 and TRBJ2-1, with D maybe TRBD2 (7 bases). CDR3 bases: TGTGCCAGCAGTTTACTGGCGGGGGCCTCCTACAATGAGCAGTTCTTC. It specifies CASSLLAGASYNEQFF.